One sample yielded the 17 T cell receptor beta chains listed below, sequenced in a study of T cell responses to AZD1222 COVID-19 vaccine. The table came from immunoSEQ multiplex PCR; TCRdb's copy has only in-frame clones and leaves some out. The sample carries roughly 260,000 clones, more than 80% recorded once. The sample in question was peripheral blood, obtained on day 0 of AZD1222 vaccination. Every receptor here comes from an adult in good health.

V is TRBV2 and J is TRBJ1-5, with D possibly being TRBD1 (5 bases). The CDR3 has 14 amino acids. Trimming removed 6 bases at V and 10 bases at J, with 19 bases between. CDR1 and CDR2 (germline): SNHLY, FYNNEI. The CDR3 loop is CASRGLSNQDPQHF. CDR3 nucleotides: TGTGCCAGCAGGGGGCTGAGCAATCAGGACCCCCAGCATTTT.

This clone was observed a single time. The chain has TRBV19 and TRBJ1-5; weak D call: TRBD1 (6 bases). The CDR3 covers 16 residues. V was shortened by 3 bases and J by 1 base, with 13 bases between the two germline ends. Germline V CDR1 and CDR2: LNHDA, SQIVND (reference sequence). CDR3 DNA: TGTGCCAGTAGTATTAACAGGGTTGCGAGCAATCAGCCCCAGCATTTT. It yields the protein CASSINRVASNQPQHF. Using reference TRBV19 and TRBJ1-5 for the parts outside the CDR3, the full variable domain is DGGITQSPKYLFRKEGQNVTLSCEQNLNHDAMYWYRQDPGQGLRLIYYSQIVNDFQKGDIAEGYSVSREKKESFPLTVTSAQKNPTAFYLCASSINRVASNQPQHFGDGTRLSIL.

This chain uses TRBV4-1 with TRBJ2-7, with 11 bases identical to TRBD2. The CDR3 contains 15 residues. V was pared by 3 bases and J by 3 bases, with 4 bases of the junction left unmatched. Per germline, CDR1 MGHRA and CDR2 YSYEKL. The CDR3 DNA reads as TGCGCCAGCAGCCATACTAGCGGGAGCGGCTACGAGCAGTACTTC. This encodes CASSHTSGSGYEQYF.

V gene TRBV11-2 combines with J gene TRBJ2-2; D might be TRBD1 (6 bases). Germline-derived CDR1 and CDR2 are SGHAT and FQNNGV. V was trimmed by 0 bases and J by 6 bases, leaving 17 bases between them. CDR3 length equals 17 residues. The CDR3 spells CASSLDLTGKVPGELFF. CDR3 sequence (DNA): TGTGCCAGCAGCTTAGATCTGACAGGAAAGGTTCCCGGGGAGCTGTTTTTT.

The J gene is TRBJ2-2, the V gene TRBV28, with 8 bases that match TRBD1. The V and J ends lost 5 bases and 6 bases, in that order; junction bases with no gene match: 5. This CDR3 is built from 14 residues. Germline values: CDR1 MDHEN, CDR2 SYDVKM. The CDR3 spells CASSPPTGAGELFF. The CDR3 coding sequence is TGTGCCAGCAGTCCCCCGACAGGGGCCGGGGAGCTGTTTTTT.

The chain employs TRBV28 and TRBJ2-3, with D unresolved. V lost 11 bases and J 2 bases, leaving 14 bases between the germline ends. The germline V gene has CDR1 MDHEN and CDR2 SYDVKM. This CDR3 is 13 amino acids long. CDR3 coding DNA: TGTGCCTCCCGGCCTCAGCCCACAGATACGCAGTATTTT. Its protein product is CASRPQPTDTQYF.

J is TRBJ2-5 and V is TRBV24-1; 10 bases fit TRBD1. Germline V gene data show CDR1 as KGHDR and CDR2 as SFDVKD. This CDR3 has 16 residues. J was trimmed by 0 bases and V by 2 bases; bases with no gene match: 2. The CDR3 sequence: CATSDSDRGDQETQYF. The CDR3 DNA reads TGTGCCACCAGTGATTCGGACAGGGGGGACCAAGAGACCCAGTACTTC.

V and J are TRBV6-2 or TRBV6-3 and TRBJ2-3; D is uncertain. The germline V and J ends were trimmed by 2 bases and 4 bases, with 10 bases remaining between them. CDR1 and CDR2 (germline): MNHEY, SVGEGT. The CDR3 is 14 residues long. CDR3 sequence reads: CASSYDEISDTQYF. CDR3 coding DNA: TGTGCCAGCAGTTACGACGAGATTTCAGATACGCAGTATTTT.

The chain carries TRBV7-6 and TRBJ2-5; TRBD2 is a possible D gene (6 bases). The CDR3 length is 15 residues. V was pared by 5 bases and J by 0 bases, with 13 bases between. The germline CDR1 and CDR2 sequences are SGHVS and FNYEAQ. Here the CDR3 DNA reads TGTGCCAGCAGCCCCGGGGGAGCGTACCAAGAGACCCAGTACTTC. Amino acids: CASSPGGAYQETQYF. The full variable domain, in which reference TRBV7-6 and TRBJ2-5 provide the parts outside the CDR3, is GAGVSQSPRYKVTKRGQDVALRCDPISGHVSLYWYRQALGQGPEFLTYFNYEAQQDKSGLPNDRFSAERPEGSISTLTIQRTEQRDSAMYRCASSPGGAYQETQYFGPGTRLLVL.

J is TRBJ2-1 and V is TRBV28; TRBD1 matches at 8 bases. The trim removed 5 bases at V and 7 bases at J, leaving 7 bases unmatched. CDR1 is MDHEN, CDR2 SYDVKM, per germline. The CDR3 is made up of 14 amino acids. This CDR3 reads CASSDGQGWNEQFF. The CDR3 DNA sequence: TGTGCCAGCAGTGATGGACAGGGTTGGAATGAGCAGTTCTTC.

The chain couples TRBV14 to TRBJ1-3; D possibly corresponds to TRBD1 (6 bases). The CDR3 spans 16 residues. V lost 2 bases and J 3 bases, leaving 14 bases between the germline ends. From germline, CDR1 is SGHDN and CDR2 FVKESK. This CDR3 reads CASSQSPDSFGNTIYF. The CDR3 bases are TGTGCCAGCAGCCAAAGCCCGGACAGTTTTGGAAACACCATATATTTT.

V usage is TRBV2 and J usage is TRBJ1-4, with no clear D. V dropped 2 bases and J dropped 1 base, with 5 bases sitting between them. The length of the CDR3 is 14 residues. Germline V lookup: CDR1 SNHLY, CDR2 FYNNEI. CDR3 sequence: CASSEMGTNEKLFF. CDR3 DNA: TGTGCCAGCAGTGAAATGGGAACTAATGAAAAACTGTTTTTT.

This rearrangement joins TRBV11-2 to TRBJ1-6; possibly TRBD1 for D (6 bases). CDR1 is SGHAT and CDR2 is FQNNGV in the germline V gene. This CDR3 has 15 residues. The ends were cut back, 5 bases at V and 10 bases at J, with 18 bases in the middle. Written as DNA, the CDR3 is TGTGCCAGCAGCCCCCCTCCGGGACACGGATCACCCCTCCACTTT. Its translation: CASSPPPGHGSPLHF. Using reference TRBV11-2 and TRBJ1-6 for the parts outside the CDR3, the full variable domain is EAGVAQSPRYKIIEKRQSVAFWCNPISGHATLYWYQQILGQGPKLLIQFQNNGVVDDSQLPKDRFSAERLKGVDSTLKIQPAKLEDSAVYLCASSPPPGHGSPLHFGNGTRLTVT.

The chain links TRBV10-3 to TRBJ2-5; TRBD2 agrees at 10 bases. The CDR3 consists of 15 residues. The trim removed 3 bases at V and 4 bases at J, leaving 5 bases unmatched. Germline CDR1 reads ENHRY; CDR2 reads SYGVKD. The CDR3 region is CAISERAGGGETQYF. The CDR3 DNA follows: TGTGCCATCAGTGAAAGAGCGGGAGGGGGAGAGACCCAGTACTTC.

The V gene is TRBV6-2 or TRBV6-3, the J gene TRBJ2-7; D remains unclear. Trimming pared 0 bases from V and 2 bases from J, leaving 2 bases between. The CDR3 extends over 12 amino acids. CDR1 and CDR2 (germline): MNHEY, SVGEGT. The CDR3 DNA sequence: TGTGCCAGCAGTTACTCGCCCTACGAGCAGTACTTC. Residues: CASSYSPYEQYF.

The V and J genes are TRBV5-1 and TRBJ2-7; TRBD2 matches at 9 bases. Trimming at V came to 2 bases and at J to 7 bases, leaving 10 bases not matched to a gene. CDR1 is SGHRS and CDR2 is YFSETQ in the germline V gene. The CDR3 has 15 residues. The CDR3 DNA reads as TGCGCCAGCAGCTTAACTAGCGGGCGCCCTAAGGAGCAGTACTTC. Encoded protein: CASSLTSGRPKEQYF.

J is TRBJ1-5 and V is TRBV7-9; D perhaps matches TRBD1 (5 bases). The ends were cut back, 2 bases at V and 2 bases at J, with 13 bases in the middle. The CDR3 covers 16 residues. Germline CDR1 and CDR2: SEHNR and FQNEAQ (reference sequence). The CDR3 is CASSLFGRDGNQPQHF. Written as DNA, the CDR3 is TGTGCCAGCAGCTTATTTGGACGGGACGGCAATCAGCCCCAGCATTTT.